This is a list of T cell receptor beta chains from one sample in a study of T cell responses to AZD1222 COVID-19 vaccine. TCRdb's copy holds only in-frame clones and misses some; the assay was immunoSEQ multiplex PCR. The sample consists of around 67,000 clones, 84% of them appearing once. Sequencing was performed on peripheral blood, taken on day 0 of AZD1222 vaccination. The receptors here all came from an adult in good health. CDR3s leave out the opening cysteine and the closing phenylalanine or tryptophan. D genes are given only for firm matches.

>NA|TRBV18
ASSPLDPGNTIY
>TRBD1|TRBV27
ASSLWTGEETQY
>NA|TRBV3-1/TRBV3-2
ASSPHRNEQY
>NA|TRBV6-1
ASSEGAGELF
>NA|TRBV7-9
ASSLALGNEQF
>TRBD1|TRBV29-1
SVEVRRGLVDTQY
>TRBD2|TRBV5-4
ASSSPPLAGGFSYNEQF
>NA|TRBV7-8
ASSLSGQGGSYT
>NA|TRBV4-1
ASSQGPGSPLH
>NA|TRBV11-2
ASSHLQGLDYGYT
>NA|TRBV28
ASGTEAF